This paragraph covers one TCR beta chain sequence. As yet, its antigen is unknown. The data stem from a study of T cells in Graves' hyperthyroidism and ophthalmopathy. Notes on the study in general: Expanded thyroid clonotypes (above 0.001) were mostly also found in blood. Ophthalmopathy and stable hyperthyroidism were separated by a 13 V-J model.

The study left out patients who had uncontrolled infection, other autoimmune disease, pregnancy or lactation. Clinical symptoms, serum thyroxine and TRAb, thyroid ultrasound and orbital computed tomography were used for the diagnoses. CDR1 and CDR2 (germline): SNHLY, FYNNEI. Trimming stripped 1 base from V and 5 bases from J, with 12 bases between. The CDR3 spans 14 residues. TCR beta CDR3 regions were amplified from RNA. When the TCR CDR3 underwent first-round RT-PCR, the HTBI primer set was used. MiXCR, applied by TCRdb to the multiplex PCR reads, yields one record per CDR3 protein. The sample yields hundreds of thousands of distinct CDR3 sequences, 35% to 55% seen once.

Sequenced input: peripheral blood or thyroid tissue (not recorded which). The receptor was isolated from a woman between 18 and 30 years old with Graves' hyperthyroidism. The V call is TRBV2, the J call TRBJ2-7, with a weak D call TRBD1 (6 bases). The CDR3 region has the DNA TGTGCCAGCAGTGAAGGGCAGGGGCTCGACGAGCAGTACTTC. Residues: CASSEGQGLDEQYF.